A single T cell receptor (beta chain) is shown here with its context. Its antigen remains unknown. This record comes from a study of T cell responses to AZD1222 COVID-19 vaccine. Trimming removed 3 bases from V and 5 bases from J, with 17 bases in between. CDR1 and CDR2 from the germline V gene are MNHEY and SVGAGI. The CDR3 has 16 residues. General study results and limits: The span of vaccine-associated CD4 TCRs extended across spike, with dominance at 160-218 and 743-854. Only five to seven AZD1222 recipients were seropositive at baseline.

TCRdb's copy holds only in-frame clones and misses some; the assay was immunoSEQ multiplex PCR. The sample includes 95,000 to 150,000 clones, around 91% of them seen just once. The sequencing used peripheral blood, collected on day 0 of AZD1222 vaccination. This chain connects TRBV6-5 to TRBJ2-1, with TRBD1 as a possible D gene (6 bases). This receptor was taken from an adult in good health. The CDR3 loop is CASSYSSGTFNNEQFF. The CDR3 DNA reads TGTGCCAGCAGTTATTCATCCGGGACATTTAACAATGAGCAGTTCTTC.